Listed here are 5 T cell receptor beta chains from one sample, sequenced in a study of blood T cell repertoires in COVID-19. Clones were read by immunoSEQ multiplex PCR, and TCRdb kept only the in-frame ones, dropping some. The table includes about 84,000 clones, around 80% detected once. The sequenced sample consisted of peripheral blood. Receptors originate from a woman older than 75 with acute or convalescent COVID-19.

This chain connects TRBV11-3 to TRBJ2-7, with D tentatively TRBD1 (6 bases). V shed 2 bases and J shed 5 bases, with 16 bases lying between them. This CDR3 is 15 amino acids long. Germline CDR1 is SGHNT and CDR2 is YENEEA. This chain's CDR3 is CASSLRDRWPHEQYF. The CDR3, as DNA: TGTGCCAGCAGCTTACGTGACAGGTGGCCGCACGAGCAGTACTTC.

The chain combines TRBV20-1 with TRBJ2-1; 9 bases fit TRBD2. Per germline, CDR1 DFQATT and CDR2 SNEGSKA (reference sequence). With 3 bases clipped from V and 4 bases from J, the junction kept 10 bases outside the gene matches. The CDR3 contains 16 residues. CDR3 bases: TGCAGTGCTAGTACGGCTAGCGGGACGTATTACAATGAGCAGTTCTTC. Its translation: CSASTASGTYYNEQFF.

The genes are TRBV4-2 and TRBJ1-1; 7 bases fit TRBD1. CDR1 LGHNA and CDR2 YNFKEQ come from the germline V gene. The CDR3 spans 14 residues. The junction had 5 bases not matched to a gene; V was cut back by 1 base and J by 6 bases. CDR3 residues: CASSQGFGQAEAFF. The CDR3 coding sequence is TGTGCCAGCAGCCAAGGATTTGGACAGGCTGAAGCTTTCTTT.

V is TRBV7-2 and J is TRBJ2-7; TRBD2 matches 7 bases. The CDR3 covers 14 residues. Germline V gene sequence: CDR1 SGHTA, CDR2 FQGNSA. With 3 bases clipped from V and 7 bases from J, the junction kept 9 bases outside the gene matches. The CDR3 nucleotides are TGTGCCAGCAGCTTGGTTGGGGGGGAGTGGGAGCAGTACTTC. This codes for CASSLVGGEWEQYF.

This chain connects TRBV7-2 to TRBJ2-7; 10 nucleotides line up with TRBD2. From germline, CDR1 is SGHTA and CDR2 FQGNSA. The CDR3 is made up of 16 amino acids. V dropped 1 base and J dropped 4; count of bases not matched to a gene: 7. The CDR3: CASSLGAGGKGYEQYF. CDR3 nucleotides: TGTGCCAGCAGCTTAGGAGCGGGAGGGAAGGGTTACGAGCAGTACTTC.